This T cell receptor (beta chain) was documented in a study of blood T cell repertoires in COVID-19. Under the authors' procedure: Researchers report that nucleated cell counts were estimated from reference gene primer amplification. The protocol was immunoSEQ multiplex PCR, while the TCRdb copy is restricted to in-frame clones and leaves out a portion. V and J calls and clone size are copied from that table; D and trimming were computed from the DNA. The sample holds under 250,000 clones, over 85% seen once. Participants came from roughly 24 US areas, aged roughly 18 to 90 years. J lost 13 bases, V lost 5 bases, and 13 bases had no gene match. This CDR3 spans 13 amino acids.

The sequencing sample was made of PBMCs or T cells enriched from blood (not recorded which). The chain combines TRBV12-3 or TRBV12-4 with TRBJ1-2; 7 positions agree with TRBD1. The TCR was taken from a woman aged 25 to 39 with acute COVID-19. DNA of the CDR3: TGTGCCAGCAGTGCTAAGGACAGGCCTATGGGCACCTTC. This sequence encodes CASSAKDRPMGTF.